This TCR beta chain was profiled in a study of siplizumab effects on memory and regulatory T cells. Study-wide results and limits: The drug siplizumab significantly decreased the alloreactive sequences that could be traced to unstimulated CD4+ memory cells. Naive T cells looked more diverse than memory cells, and they looked like major contributors to the alloresponse. Just a small share of alloreactive clones was traced back to unstimulated subsets.

From germline, CDR1 is MNHEY and CDR2 SMNVEV (reference sequence). The CDR3 contains 15 residues. The study assayed 90,000 to 100,000 TCR templates per sample. Sequenced by immunoSEQ multiplex PCR; TCRdb stores in-frame clones only, minus some. The data hold roughly 120,000 clones, with 92% observed a single time. As concerns this clone: Its target is not known.

This TCR came from a human donor in good health. The rearrangement links TRBV27 to TRBJ2-5; TRBD2 agrees at 7 bases. The end of the DNA aligns better with TRBJ2-7, so the J call may be wrong. Sequenced sample: Tregs sorted from blood. Here the CDR3 DNA reads TGTGCCAGCAGTCTGGCCCCCGGGACTATCTACGAGCAGTACTTC. It translates to CASSLAPGTIYEQYF.